The present T cell receptor (beta chain) was sequenced within a study of tumor T cells in aggressive B-cell lymphoma. The J segment lost 3 bases and the V segment lost 6 bases, leaving 7 bases of the junction unmatched. This CDR3 region has 14 residues. From germline, CDR1 is SQVTM and CDR2 ANQGSEA. Data came from immunoSEQ multiplex PCR; TCRdb stores just in-frame clones and leaves some out. The table lists some 5,000 clones, roughly 80% of them singletons. This receptor was taken from an adult with diffuse large B cell lymphoma. The rearrangement links TRBV29-1 to TRBJ1-4, with 7 bases fitting TRBD1. Material: tumor tissue. CDR3 protein: CSVRRQGANEKLFF. The CDR3 DNA follows: TGCAGCGTCCGACGACAGGGAGCTAATGAAAAACTGTTTTTT.